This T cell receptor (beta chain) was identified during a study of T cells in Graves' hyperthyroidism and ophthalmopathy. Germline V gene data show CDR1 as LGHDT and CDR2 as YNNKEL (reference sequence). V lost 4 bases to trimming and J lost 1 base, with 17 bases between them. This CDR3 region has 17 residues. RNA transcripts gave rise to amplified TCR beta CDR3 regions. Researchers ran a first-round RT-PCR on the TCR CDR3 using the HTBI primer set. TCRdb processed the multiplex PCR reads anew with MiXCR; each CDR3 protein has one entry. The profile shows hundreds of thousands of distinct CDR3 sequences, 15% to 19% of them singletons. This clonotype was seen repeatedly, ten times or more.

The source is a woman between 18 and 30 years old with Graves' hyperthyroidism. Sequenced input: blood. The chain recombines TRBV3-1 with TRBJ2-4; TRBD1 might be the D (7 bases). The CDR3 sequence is CASSPGNPGGAKNIQYF. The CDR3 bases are TGTGCCAGCAGCCCTGGGAATCCAGGGGGGGCCAAAAACATTCAGTACTTC.